This T cell receptor (beta chain) comes out of a study of T cell repertoires in ileal Crohn's disease. Background on the study: About half of patients got postoperative therapy: under twelve thiopurines, around 19 anti-TNF. Study-wide findings and caveats: Mucosal expansions were suggested to be mainly CD8 T cells.

A remark on this clone: Its antigen is still unknown.

Profiling relied on immunoSEQ multiplex PCR, and the TCRdb table lists in-frame clones only, not all of them. The sample has about 7,300 clones; 80% to 95% are singletons. Germline assignment: CDR1 SGHRS and CDR2 YFSETQ. There are 14 residues in the CDR3. The J segment lost 5 bases and the V segment lost 4 bases, leaving 2 bases of the junction unmatched. The sequence came from an adult with Crohn's disease. The gene calls are TRBV5-1 and TRBJ1-5; TRBD1 matches 11 bases. The sample comprised ileal tissue. CDR3 bases: TGCGCCAGCAGCAGGACAGGGGGCGATCAGCCCCAGCATTTT. Residues: CASSRTGGDQPQHF.